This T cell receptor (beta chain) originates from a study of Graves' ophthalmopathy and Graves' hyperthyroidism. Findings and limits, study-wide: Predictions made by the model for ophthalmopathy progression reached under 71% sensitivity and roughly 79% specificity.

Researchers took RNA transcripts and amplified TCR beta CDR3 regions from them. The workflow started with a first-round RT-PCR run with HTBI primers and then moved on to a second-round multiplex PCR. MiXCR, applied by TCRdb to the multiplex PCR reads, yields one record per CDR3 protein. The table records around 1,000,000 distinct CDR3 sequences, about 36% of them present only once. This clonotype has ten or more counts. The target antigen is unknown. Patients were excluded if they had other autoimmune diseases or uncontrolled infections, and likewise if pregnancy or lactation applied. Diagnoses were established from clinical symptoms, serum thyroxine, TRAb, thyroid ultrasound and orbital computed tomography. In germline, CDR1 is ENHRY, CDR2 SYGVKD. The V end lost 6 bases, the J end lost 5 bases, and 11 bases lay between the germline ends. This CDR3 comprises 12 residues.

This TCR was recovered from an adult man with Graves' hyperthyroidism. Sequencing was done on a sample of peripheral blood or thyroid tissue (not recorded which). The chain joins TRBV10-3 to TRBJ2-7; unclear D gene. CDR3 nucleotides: TGTGCCATCAGCCGGCTCGGCGACGAGCAGTACTTC. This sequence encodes CAISRLGDEQYF.